Reported below is one T cell receptor (beta chain). Its antigen remains unidentified. The CDR3 extends over 16 amino acids. Germline CDR1 is MNHNS and CDR2 is SASEGT. Trimming left V 1 base short and J 2 bases short, with 15 bases between. The data belong to a study of T cells in Graves' hyperthyroidism and ophthalmopathy. Overall study: Peripheral blood was obtained at initial diagnosis, preceding any treatment.

Researchers took RNA transcripts and amplified the TCR beta CDR3 regions from them. A first-round RT-PCR of the TCR CDR3 used the HTBI primer set. A single record per CDR3 protein comes from TCRdb applying MiXCR to the multiplex PCR reads. This sample has approximately 430,000 distinct CDR3 sequences, with approximately 14% found just once. A lack of ophthalmopathy progression within 18 months defined stable Graves' hyperthyroidism. Aged 18 to 65, the patients had hyperthyroidism that was newly diagnosed and had lasted under 2 months. General study results and limits: Prediction of ophthalmopathy progression came a median approximately 6.5 months pre-onset.

The specimen sequenced was blood. This clonotype originated in a woman under 30 with Graves' hyperthyroidism. The rearrangement links TRBV6-1 to TRBJ2-7; D gene unclear. This CDR3 is CASSEGSTAGTYEQYF. The CDR3 DNA reads as TGTGCCAGCAGTGAAGGCTCTACGGCCGGCACCTACGAGCAGTACTTC.